This T cell receptor beta chain was profiled in a study of a mutant IDH1 vaccine in newly diagnosed glioma. Background on the study: Vaccines were first given 4-6 weeks after radiotherapy alone, or with temozolomide cycles. Patients were pretreated with radiotherapy, temozolomide, or both, mostly both. Treated patients were around 60% male, about 38% female, mean age about 43 years.

Germline CDR1 and CDR2: SGHVS and FQNEAQ. V lost 0 bases and J 3 bases, leaving 12 bases between the germline ends. This CDR3 spans 15 amino acids. Only a few counts were recorded for this clone. Its antigen is undetermined. Assay: immunoSEQ multiplex PCR; the TCRdb copy retains only in-frame clones and omits some. The table includes 45,000 to 65,000 clones, roughly two thirds detected once. Documented time point: week 47, end of study. Doses of 300 ug of mutant IDH1 20-mer peptide were given with topical imiquimod. This specimen was peripheral blood mononuclear cells (PBMCs), taken from a glioma patient whose treatment included an IDH1 peptide vaccine. The TCR originated in a man between 35 and 55 years old with glioma. Some clones in this sample may be carry-over from other donors' samples. This chain uses TRBV7-8 with TRBJ2-7; no clear D. The CDR3 bases are TGTGCCAGCAGCTTAGCGCGTCGGTTTAGCTACGAGCAGTACTTC. Residues: CASSLARRFSYEQYF.